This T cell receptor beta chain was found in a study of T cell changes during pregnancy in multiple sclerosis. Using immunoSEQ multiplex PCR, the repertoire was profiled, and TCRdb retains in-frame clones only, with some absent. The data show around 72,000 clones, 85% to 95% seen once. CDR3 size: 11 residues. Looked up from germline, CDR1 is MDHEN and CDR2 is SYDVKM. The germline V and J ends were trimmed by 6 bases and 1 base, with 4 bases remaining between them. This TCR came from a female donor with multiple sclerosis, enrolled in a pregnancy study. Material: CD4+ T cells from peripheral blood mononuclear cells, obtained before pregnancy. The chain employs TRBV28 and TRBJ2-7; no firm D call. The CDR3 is CASSRSYEQYF. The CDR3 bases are TGTGCCAGCAGCCGTTCCTACGAGCAGTACTTC.